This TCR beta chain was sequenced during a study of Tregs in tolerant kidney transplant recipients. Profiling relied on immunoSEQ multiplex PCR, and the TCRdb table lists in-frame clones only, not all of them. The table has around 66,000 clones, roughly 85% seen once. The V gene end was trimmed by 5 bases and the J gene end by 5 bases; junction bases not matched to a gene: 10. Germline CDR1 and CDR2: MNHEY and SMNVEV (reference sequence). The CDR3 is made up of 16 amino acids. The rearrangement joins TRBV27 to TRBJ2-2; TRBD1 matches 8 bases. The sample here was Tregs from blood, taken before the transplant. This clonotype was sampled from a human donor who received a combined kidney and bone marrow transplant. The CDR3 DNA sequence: TGTGCCAGCAGTCGACCGGACAGGGTCAGTACCGGGGAGCTGTTTTTT. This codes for CASSRPDRVSTGELFF.